The text below deals with one T cell receptor (beta chain). Its antigen is as yet unknown. The sample originates from a study of beta chain features in type 1 diabetes. On the study more broadly: The study found patients and healthy donors alike in age, gender and cell yields. Findings and caveats of the study: Moderate but significant shortening of TCRB CDR3s was recorded in all four CD4+ subsets from Type 1 diabetes patients.

Every bit of the isolated RNA underwent reverse transcription, so sequencing read expressed TCRB transcripts. The study sequenced naive, central memory and regulatory T cell samples to an average of about 3.57 million reads. TCRdb keeps only in-frame clones here, not all; method: immunoSEQ multiplex PCR. The data show tens of thousands of clones, around three fifths seen once. This clonotype was obtained from a woman younger than 30 in good health. The sequenced sample consisted of Tregs from blood.

Written as DNA, the CDR3 is TGTGCCAGCAGCGTAGATCCTAGCAGCGAGCAGTACTTC. Protein: CASSVDPSSEQYF. V is TRBV9 and J is TRBJ2-7, with D maybe TRBD2 (5 bases). CDR3 length: 13 residues. Per germline, CDR1 SGDLS and CDR2 YYNGEE. V lost 0 bases, J lost 6 bases, and 10 bases lay in between.